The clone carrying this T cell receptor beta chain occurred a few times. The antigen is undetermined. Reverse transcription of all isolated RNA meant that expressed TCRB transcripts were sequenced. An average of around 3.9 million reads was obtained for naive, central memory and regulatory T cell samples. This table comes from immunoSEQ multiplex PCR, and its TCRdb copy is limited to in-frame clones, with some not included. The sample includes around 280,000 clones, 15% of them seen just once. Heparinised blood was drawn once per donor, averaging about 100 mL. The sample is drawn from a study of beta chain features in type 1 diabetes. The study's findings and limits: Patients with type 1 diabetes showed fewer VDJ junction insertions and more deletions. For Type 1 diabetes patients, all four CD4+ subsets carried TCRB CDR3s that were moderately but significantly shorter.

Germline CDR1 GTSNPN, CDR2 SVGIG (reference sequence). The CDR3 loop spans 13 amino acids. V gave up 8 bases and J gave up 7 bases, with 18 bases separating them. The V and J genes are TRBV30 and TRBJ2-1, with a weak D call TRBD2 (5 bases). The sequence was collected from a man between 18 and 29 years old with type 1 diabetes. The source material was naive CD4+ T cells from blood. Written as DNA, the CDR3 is TGTGCCCGAGCGAGAGGGCCGGGGAATGAGCAGTTCTTC. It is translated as CARARGPGNEQFF.